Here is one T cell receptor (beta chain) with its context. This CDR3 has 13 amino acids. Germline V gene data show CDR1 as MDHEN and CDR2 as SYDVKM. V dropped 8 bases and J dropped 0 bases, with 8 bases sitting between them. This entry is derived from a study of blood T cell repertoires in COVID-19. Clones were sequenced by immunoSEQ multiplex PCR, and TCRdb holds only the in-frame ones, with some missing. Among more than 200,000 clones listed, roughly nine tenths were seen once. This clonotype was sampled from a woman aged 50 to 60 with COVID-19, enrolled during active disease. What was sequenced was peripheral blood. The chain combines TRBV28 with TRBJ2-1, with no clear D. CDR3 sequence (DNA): TGTGCCAGCCAGGCAAGCTCCTACAATGAGCAGTTCTTC. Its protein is CASQASSYNEQFF.